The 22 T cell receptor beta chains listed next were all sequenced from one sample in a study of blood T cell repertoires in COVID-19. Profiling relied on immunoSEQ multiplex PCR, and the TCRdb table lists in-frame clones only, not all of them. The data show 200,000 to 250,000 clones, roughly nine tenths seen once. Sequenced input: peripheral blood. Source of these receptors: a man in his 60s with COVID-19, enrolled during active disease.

The CDR3 reads CASSPTPGNQPQHF. DNA for the CDR3: TGTGCCAGCAGCCCGACTCCTGGGAATCAGCCCCAGCATTTT. The chain couples TRBV7-2 to TRBJ1-5; D remains unclear. This CDR3 has 14 amino acids. The germline V gene has CDR1 SGHTA and CDR2 FQGNSA. The V gene lost 5 bases and the J gene lost 4 bases, with 12 bases spanning the gap.

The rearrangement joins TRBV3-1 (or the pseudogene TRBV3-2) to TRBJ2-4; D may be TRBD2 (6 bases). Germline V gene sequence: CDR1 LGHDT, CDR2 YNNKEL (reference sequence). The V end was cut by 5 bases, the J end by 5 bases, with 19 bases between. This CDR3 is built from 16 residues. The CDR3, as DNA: TGTGCCAGCAGCTCGCGGCGGGGCGGAATACAAAACATTCAGTACTTC. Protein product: CASSSRRGGIQNIQYF.

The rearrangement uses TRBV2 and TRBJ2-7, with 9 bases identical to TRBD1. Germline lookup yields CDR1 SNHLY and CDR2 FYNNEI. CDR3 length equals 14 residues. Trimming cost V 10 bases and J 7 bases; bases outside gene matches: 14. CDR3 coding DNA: TGTGCCAAGGAAACCGGGACAGGGTTCGGGGAGCAGTACTTC. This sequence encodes CAKETGTGFGEQYF.

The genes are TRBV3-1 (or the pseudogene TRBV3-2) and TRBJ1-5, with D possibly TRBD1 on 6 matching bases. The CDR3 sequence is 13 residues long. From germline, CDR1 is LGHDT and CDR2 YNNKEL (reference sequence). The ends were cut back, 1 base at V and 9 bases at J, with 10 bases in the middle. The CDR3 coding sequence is TGTGCCAGCAGCCAAGTAGGGGGTCCGCCCCAGCATTTT. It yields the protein CASSQVGGPPQHF.

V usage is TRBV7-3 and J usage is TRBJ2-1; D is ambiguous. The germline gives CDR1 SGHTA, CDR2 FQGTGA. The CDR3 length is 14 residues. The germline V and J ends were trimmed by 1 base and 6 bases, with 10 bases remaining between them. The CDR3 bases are TGTGCCAGCAGCTTAAGTTGGGCTTCCAATGAGCAGTTCTTC. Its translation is CASSLSWASNEQFF.

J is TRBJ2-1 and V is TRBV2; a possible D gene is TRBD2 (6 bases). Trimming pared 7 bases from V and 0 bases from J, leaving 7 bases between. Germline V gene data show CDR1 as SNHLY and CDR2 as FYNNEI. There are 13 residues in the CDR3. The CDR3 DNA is TGTGCCAGCAACGGGGGCTCCTACAATGAGCAGTTCTTC. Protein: CASNGGSYNEQFF. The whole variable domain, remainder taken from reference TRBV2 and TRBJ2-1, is EPEVTQTPSHQVTQMGQEVILRCVPISNHLYFYWYRQILGQKVEFLVSFYNNEISEKSEIFDDQFSVERPDGSNFTLKIRSTKLEDSAMYFCASNGGSYNEQFFGPGTRLTVL.

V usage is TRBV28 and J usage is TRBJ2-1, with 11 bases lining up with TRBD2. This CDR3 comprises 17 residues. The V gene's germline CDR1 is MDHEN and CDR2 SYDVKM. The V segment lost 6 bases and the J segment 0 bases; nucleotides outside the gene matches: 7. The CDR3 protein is CASSPSSGRVSYNEQFF. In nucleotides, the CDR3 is TGTGCCAGCAGCCCAAGTAGCGGGAGGGTCTCCTACAATGAGCAGTTCTTC.

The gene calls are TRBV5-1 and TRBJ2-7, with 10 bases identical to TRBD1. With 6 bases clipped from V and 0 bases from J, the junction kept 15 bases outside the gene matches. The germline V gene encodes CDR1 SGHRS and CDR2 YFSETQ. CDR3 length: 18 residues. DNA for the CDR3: TGCGCCAGCACGGCCCGGACAGGGGGAACTTCCAGCTCCTACGAGCAGTACTTC. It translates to CASTARTGGTSSSYEQYF.

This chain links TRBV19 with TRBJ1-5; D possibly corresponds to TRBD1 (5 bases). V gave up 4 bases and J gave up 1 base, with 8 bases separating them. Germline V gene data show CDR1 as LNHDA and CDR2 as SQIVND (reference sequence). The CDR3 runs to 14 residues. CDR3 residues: CASSTTVSNQPQHF. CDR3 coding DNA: TGTGCCAGTAGTACGACAGTAAGCAATCAGCCCCAGCATTTT. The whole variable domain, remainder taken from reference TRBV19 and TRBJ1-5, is DGGITQSPKYLFRKEGQNVTLSCEQNLNHDAMYWYRQDPGQGLRLIYYSQIVNDFQKGDIAEGYSVSREKKESFPLTVTSAQKNPTAFYLCASSTTVSNQPQHFGDGTRLSIL.

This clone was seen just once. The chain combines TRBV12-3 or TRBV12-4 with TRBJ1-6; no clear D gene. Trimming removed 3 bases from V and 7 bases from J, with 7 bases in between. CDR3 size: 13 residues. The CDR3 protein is CASSFYGNSPLHF. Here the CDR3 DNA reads TGTGCCAGCAGTTTCTACGGGAATTCACCCCTCCACTTT.

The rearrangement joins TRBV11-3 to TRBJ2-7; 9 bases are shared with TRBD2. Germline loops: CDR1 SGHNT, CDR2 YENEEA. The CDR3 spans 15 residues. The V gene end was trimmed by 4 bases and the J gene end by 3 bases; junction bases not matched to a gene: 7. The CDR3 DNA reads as TGTGCCAGCAGCTCCGGCCTAGCGGGACACTACGAGCAGTACTTC. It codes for CASSSGLAGHYEQYF.

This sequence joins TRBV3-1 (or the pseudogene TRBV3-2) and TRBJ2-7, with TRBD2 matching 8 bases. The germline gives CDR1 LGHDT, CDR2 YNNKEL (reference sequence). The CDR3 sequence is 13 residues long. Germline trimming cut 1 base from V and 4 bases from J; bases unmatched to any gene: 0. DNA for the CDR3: TGTGCCAGCAGCCAAGCGGGGGGGTACGAGCAGTACTTC. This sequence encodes CASSQAGGYEQYF.

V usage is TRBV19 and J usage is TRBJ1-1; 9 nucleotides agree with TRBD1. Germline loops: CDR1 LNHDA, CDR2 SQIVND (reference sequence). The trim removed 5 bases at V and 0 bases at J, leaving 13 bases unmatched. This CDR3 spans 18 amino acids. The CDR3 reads CASSPRGTGGVLNTEAFF. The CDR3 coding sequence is TGTGCCAGTAGTCCCCGCGGAACAGGGGGCGTTTTGAACACTGAAGCTTTCTTT.

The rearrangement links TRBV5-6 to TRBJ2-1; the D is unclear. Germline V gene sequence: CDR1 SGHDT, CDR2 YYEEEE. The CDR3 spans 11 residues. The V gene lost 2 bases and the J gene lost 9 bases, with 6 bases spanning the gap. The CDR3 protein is CASSFRSEQFF. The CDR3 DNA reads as TGTGCCAGCAGCTTCCGTAGTGAGCAGTTCTTC.

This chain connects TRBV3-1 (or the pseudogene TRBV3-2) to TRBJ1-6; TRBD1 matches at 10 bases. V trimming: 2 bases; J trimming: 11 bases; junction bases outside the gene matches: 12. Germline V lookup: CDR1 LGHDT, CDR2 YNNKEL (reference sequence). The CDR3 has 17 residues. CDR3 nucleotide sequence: TGTGCCAGCAGCCAAATCCCTACGGGACAGGGGATAACACCCCTCCACTTT. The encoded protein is CASSQIPTGQGITPLHF.

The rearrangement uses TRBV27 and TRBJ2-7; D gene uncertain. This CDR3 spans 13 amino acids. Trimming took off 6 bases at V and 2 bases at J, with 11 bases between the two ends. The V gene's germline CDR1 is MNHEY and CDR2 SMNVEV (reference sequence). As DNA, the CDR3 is TGTGCCAGCAGCCCCCCAAACACCTACGAGCAGTACTTC. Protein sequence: CASSPPNTYEQYF.

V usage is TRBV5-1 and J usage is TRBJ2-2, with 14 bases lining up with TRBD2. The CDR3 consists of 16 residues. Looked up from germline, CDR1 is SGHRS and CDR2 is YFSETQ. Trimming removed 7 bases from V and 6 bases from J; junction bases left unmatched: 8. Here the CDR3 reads CASGRTSGRSAGELFF. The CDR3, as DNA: TGCGCCAGCGGCCGGACTAGCGGGAGGTCGGCCGGGGAGCTGTTTTTT.

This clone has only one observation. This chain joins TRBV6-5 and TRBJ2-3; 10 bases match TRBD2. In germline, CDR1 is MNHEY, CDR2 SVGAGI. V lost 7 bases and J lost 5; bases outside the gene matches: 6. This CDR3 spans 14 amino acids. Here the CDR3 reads CASKAGGPGDTQYF. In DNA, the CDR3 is TGTGCCAGCAAAGCGGGGGGGCCTGGAGATACGCAGTATTTT.

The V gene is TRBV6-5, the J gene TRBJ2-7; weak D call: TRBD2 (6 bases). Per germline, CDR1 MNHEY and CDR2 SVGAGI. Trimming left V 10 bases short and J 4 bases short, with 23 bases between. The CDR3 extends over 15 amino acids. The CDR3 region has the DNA TGTGCCACCGCTAGCGACAGAGCCTCTCTGTACGAGCAGTACTTC. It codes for CATASDRASLYEQYF.

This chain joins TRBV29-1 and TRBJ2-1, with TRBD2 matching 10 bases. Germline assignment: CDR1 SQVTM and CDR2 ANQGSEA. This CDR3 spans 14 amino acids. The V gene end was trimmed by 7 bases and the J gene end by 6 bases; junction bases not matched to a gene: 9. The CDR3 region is CSGTAGGPPNEQFF. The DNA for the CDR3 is TGCAGCGGAACAGCGGGAGGGCCACCCAATGAGCAGTTCTTC.

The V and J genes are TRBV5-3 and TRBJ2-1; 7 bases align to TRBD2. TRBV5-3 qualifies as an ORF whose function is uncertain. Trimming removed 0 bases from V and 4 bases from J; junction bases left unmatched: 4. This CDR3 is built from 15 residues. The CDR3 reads CARSLVASGYNEQFF. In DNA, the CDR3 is TGTGCCAGAAGCTTGGTGGCTAGCGGTTACAATGAGCAGTTCTTC.

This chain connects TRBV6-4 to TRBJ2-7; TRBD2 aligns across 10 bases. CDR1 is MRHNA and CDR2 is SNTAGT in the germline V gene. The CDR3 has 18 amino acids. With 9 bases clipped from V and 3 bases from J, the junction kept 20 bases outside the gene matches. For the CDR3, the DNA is TGTGCCAGACAGGTACGTAGCGGGGGGAAACCTTTCCTCTACGAGCAGTACTTC. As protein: CARQVRSGGKPFLYEQYF.